Following are 32 T cell receptor beta chains from one sample sequenced in a study of CD8+ T cells in alopecia areata. Investigators isolated RNA and reverse transcribed it into cDNA to act as the sequencing template. Clones were sequenced by immunoSEQ multiplex PCR, and TCRdb holds only the in-frame ones, with some missing. The sample records about 120,000 clones, approximately 51% being singletons. Treatment in this sample: oral pan-JAK inhibitor, 5-10 mg twice daily. Material: CD4+ T cells sorted from blood, obtained at week 24, from a patient treated with tofacitinib. The source is a human donor with alopecia areata.

This chain connects TRBV7-2 to TRBJ1-6, with D tentatively TRBD1 (5 bases). Looked up from germline, CDR1 is SGHTA and CDR2 is FQGNSA. Trimming shortened V by 5 bases and J by 9 bases, and 14 bases separated the two germline ends. This CDR3 is 14 amino acids long. Written as DNA, the CDR3 is TGTGCCAGCAGCGTTTGGGACGAAATTTCACCCCTCCACTTT. The encoded protein is CASSVWDEISPLHF.

A remark on this clone: Other nucleotide sequences from this sample produce the same CDR3. The rearrangement links TRBV29-1 to TRBJ2-2; TRBD2 matches 8 bases. The germline V gene encodes CDR1 SQVTM and CDR2 ANQGSEA. J gave up 4 bases and V 6 bases, and 4 bases lay outside the gene matches. The CDR3 runs to 13 residues. This chain's CDR3 is CSVRGLGTGELFF. The CDR3 DNA is TGCAGCGTCAGGGGACTAGGCACCGGGGAGCTGTTTTTT.

The chain has TRBV30 and TRBJ2-7; TRBD1 matches at 7 bases. The ends lost 5 bases at V and 4 bases at J; junction bases unmatched: 2. In germline, CDR1 is GTSNPN, CDR2 SVGIG (reference sequence). The CDR3 totals 11 residues. The CDR3 sequence is CAWGTAYEQYF. In nucleotides, the CDR3 is TGTGCCTGGGGGACAGCGTACGAGCAGTACTTC.

This clone was detected only a few times. J is TRBJ2-7 and V is TRBV6-5; tentative D call: TRBD1 (6 bases). CDR3 length: 12 residues. The germline V and J ends were trimmed by 6 bases and 7 bases, with 13 bases remaining between them. Per germline, CDR1 MNHEY and CDR2 SVGAGI. Here the CDR3 reads CASSQFQGEQYF. CDR3 in DNA: TGTGCCAGCAGCCAATTTCAGGGGGAGCAGTACTTC.

The genes are TRBV19 and TRBJ1-2; TRBD1 might be the D (5 bases). Germline CDR1 and CDR2: LNHDA and SQIVND (reference sequence). There are 16 residues in the CDR3. With 1 base removed from V and 3 bases from J, the gap between germline ends came to 15 bases. As DNA, the CDR3 is TGTGCCAGTAGTATAGGACAGTCGCGTAGGGACTATGGCTACACCTTC. Translated: CASSIGQSRRDYGYTF. Drawing the rest from reference TRBV19 and TRBJ1-2, the complete variable domain is DGGITQSPKYLFRKEGQNVTLSCEQNLNHDAMYWYRQDPGQGLRLIYYSQIVNDFQKGDIAEGYSVSREKKESFPLTVTSAQKNPTAFYLCASSIGQSRRDYGYTFGSGTRLTVV.

This clone has just one count. The genes are TRBV29-1 and TRBJ2-7, with a weak D call TRBD1 (5 bases). V gave up 3 bases and J gave up 0 bases, with 6 bases separating them. Germline V CDR1 and CDR2: SQVTM, ANQGSEA. The CDR3 has 12 amino acids. In nucleotides, the CDR3 is TGCAGCGTTGATGACAGCTCCTACGAGCAGTACTTC. This translates into CSVDDSSYEQYF.

The chain is built from TRBV2 and TRBJ2-2; D possibly uses TRBD1 or TRBD2 (5 bases each). This CDR3 comprises 14 residues. Between the trimmed V and J ends, which lost 7 bases and 4 bases, there was a span of 13 bases. The germline V gene has CDR1 SNHLY and CDR2 FYNNEI. CDR3 loop: CASKGVGGTGELFF. The CDR3, as DNA: TGTGCCAGCAAAGGGGTCGGAGGCACCGGGGAGCTGTTTTTT.

The chain couples TRBV10-3 to TRBJ1-6, with TRBD1 matching over 8 bases. Germline V gene data show CDR1 as ENHRY and CDR2 as SYGVKD. Trimming cost V 0 bases and J 7 bases; bases outside gene matches: 2. The CDR3 consists of 15 residues. Here the CDR3 reads CAISESDRGNSPLHF. Here the CDR3 DNA reads TGTGCCATCAGTGAGTCCGACAGGGGAAATTCACCCCTCCACTTT.

This clone was counted only a few times. The chain uses TRBV19 and TRBJ1-2; 8 nucleotides align to TRBD1. Losses at the gene ends were 3 bases for V and 4 bases for J; bases not matched to a gene: 1. CDR1 is LNHDA and CDR2 is SQIVND in the germline V gene (reference sequence). This CDR3 region has 13 residues. The CDR3 loop is CASSIGQGYGYTF. DNA of the CDR3: TGTGCCAGTAGTATCGGACAGGGCTATGGCTACACCTTC.

This clone was seen a few times. This chain connects TRBV25-1 to TRBJ1-1; D is undetermined. Germline V gene data show CDR1 as MGHDK and CDR2 as SYGVNS. The CDR3 is made up of 13 amino acids. V was cut by 1 base and J by 4 bases, with 7 bases left in between. The CDR3 reads CASSELQSTEAFF. The CDR3 DNA is TGTGCCAGCAGTGAATTACAGAGCACTGAAGCTTTCTTT.

A note on this clone: Additional DNA sequences in this sample encode the identical CDR3. This rearrangement joins TRBV9 to TRBJ1-2; a possible D gene is TRBD1 (5 bases). Germline CDR1 SGDLS, CDR2 YYNGEE. CDR3 size: 13 residues. Trimming left V 2 bases short and J 4 bases short, with 9 bases between. The CDR3 protein is CASSVEGTYGYTF. CDR3 DNA sequence: TGTGCCAGCAGCGTTGAAGGGACCTATGGCTACACCTTC.

V and J are TRBV30 and TRBJ1-2, with D perhaps matching TRBD1 (5 bases). The ends were cut back, 0 bases at V and 3 bases at J, with 14 bases in the middle. Germline assignment: CDR1 GTSNPN and CDR2 SVGIG (reference sequence). CDR3 size: 15 residues. The CDR3 is CAWSVPGQGYYGYTF. CDR3 coding DNA: TGTGCCTGGAGTGTTCCGGGGCAGGGTTACTATGGCTACACCTTC.

This clone was counted a few times. The V gene is TRBV5-1, the J gene TRBJ2-1; 8 positions match TRBD2. J was trimmed by 2 bases and V by 3 bases; bases with no gene match: 4. The germline CDR1 and CDR2 sequences are SGHRS and YFSETQ. This CDR3 spans 15 amino acids. The CDR3 protein is CASSSAGEPYNEQFF. As DNA, the CDR3 is TGCGCCAGCAGCTCAGCGGGGGAACCCTACAATGAGCAGTTCTTC.

This clone was observed a handful of times. This CDR3 is CASSVIQVHSGNTIYF. DNA for the CDR3: TGTGCCAGCAGCGTAATACAGGTGCACTCTGGAAACACCATATATTTT. The rearrangement links TRBV7-9 to TRBJ1-3; possible D gene TRBD1, 5 bases. The length of the CDR3 is 16 residues. Looked up from germline, CDR1 is SEHNR and CDR2 is FQNEAQ (reference sequence). Trimming pared 5 bases from V and 0 bases from J, leaving 14 bases between.

The V call is TRBV11-2, the J call TRBJ2-1, with 9 bases lining up with TRBD2. This CDR3 spans 15 amino acids. Germline CDR1 is SGHAT and CDR2 is FQNNGV. V shed 5 bases, J shed 4 bases, and the junction held 6 bases outside the gene matches. This CDR3 reads CASSPQRGVYNEQFF. The CDR3 DNA is TGTGCCAGCAGCCCCCAGCGGGGGGTATACAATGAGCAGTTCTTC.

This rearrangement joins TRBV12-5 to TRBJ2-3; tentative D call: TRBD2 (5 bases). This CDR3 spans 15 amino acids. Per germline, CDR1 LGHNT and CDR2 FRNRAP. V was cut by 7 bases and J by 1 base, with 15 bases left in between. CDR3 amino acids: CASASGGRGTDTQYF. As DNA, the CDR3 is TGTGCTAGTGCCAGTGGCGGGCGGGGCACAGATACGCAGTATTTT. The whole variable domain, remainder taken from reference TRBV12-5 and TRBJ2-3, is DARVTQTPRHKVTEMGQEVTMRCQPILGHNTVFWYRQTMMQGLELLAYFRNRAPLDDSGMPKDRFSAEMPDATLATLKIQPSEPRDSAVYFCASASGGRGTDTQYFGPGTRLTVL.

J is TRBJ1-1 and V is TRBV18, with D possibly matching TRBD1 (5 bases). Trimming shortened V by 1 base and J by 2 bases, and 8 bases separated the two germline ends. The CDR3 has 14 amino acids. The germline V gene has CDR1 KGHSH and CDR2 LQKENI. The CDR3 DNA follows: TGTGCCAGCTCACCACGGACACAAAACACTGAAGCTTTCTTT. Amino acid sequence: CASSPRTQNTEAFF.

As DNA, the CDR3 is TGCAGCGACGACGACTGGGGTGGCTACACCTTC. Protein product: CSDDDWGGYTF. V and J are TRBV29-1 and TRBJ1-2; no reliable D call. This CDR3 has 11 amino acids. The germline CDR1 and CDR2 sequences are SQVTM and ANQGSEA. The V end lost 7 bases, the J end lost 7 bases, and 13 bases lay between the germline ends.

The chain couples TRBV19 to TRBJ1-5; tentative D call: TRBD1 (6 bases). V lost 0 bases, J lost 3 bases, and 9 bases lay in between. Germline V gene data show CDR1 as LNHDA and CDR2 as SQIVND (reference sequence). CDR3 size: 15 residues. CDR3 sequence: CASSIDRGFNQPQHF. DNA of the CDR3: TGTGCCAGTAGTATAGACAGGGGTTTCAATCAGCCCCAGCATTTT.

This clone was seen more than once but under ten times. This chain uses TRBV5-6 with TRBJ2-5, with D perhaps TRBD2 (6 bases). The assigned J gene may be wrong: the sequence end matches TRBJ2-7 better. The CDR3 totals 13 residues. In germline, CDR1 is SGHDT, CDR2 YYEEEE. Here the CDR3 DNA reads TGTGCAACACGACGGGGGAACTCCTACGAGCAGTACTTC. Residues: CATRRGNSYEQYF.

This clone was seen more than once but under ten times. The chain carries TRBV15 and TRBJ2-7; the D is unclear. The CDR3 totals 13 residues. V was clipped by 0 bases and J by 4 bases, with 7 bases between them. Germline V CDR1 and CDR2: LNHNV, YYDKDF (reference sequence). DNA for the CDR3: TGTGCCACCAGCAGAGATTTGGGTTACGAGCAGTACTTC. Amino acids: CATSRDLGYEQYF.

The chain links TRBV7-2 to TRBJ2-3, with TRBD2 matching over 7 bases. The CDR3 consists of 16 residues. Trimming took 1 base from V and 6 from J; bases not matched to a gene: 10. Per germline, CDR1 SGHTA and CDR2 FQGNSA. CDR3 nucleotides: TGTGCCAGCAGCTTAGTAGGCGGGGGATCATGGGATACGCAGTATTTT. Translated, it gives CASSLVGGGSWDTQYF.

This rearrangement joins TRBV7-2 to TRBJ1-5; possibly TRBD1 for D (5 bases). Per the germline V gene, CDR1 is SGHTA and CDR2 is FQGNSA. There are 13 residues in the CDR3. V was shortened by 9 bases and J by 6 bases, with 15 bases between the two germline ends. The CDR3 DNA reads TGTGCCAGTTCCAGGGAGTCTATTCAGCCCCAGCATTTT. Translated: CASSRESIQPQHF.

The V and J genes are TRBV23-1 and TRBJ1-1; tentative D call: TRBD1 (5 bases). TRBV23-1 is identified as an open reading frame with a role that is uncertain. The CDR3 has 20 amino acids. V shed 1 base and J shed 3 bases, with 27 bases lying between them. CDR3 region: CASSQFSGMSTWGRDTEAFF. DNA for the CDR3: TGCGCCAGCAGTCAATTTTCCGGGATGTCTACCTGGGGGAGGGACACTGAAGCTTTCTTT.

The V call is TRBV30, the J call TRBJ1-5; the D gene is possibly TRBD1 (6 bases). The CDR3 covers 13 residues. Trimming shortened V by 0 bases and J by 4 bases, and 7 bases separated the two germline ends. Germline lookup yields CDR1 GTSNPN and CDR2 SVGIG (reference sequence). CDR3 in amino acids: CAWSVGTNQPQHF. DNA for the CDR3: TGTGCCTGGAGTGTCGGGACAAATCAGCCCCAGCATTTT.

This clone was picked up a small number of times. The chain recombines TRBV7-2 with TRBJ2-1; D is uncertain. In germline, CDR1 is SGHTA, CDR2 FQGNSA. The germline V and J ends were trimmed by 7 bases and 10 bases, with 23 bases remaining between them. The CDR3 runs 15 residues. CDR3 region: CASTPDSVGSREQFF. Here the CDR3 DNA reads TGTGCCAGCACCCCCGACTCGGTTGGAAGTAGGGAGCAGTTCTTC.

The DNA of the CDR3 is TGTGCCAGCAGTTCAGGGGACGGCTACACCTTC. It translates to CASSSGDGYTF. V gene TRBV6-6 combines with J gene TRBJ1-2; perhaps TRBD1 as D (6 bases). Trimming pared 4 bases from V and 8 bases from J, leaving 8 bases between. The CDR3 sequence is 11 residues long. From germline, CDR1 is MNHNY and CDR2 SVGAGI (reference sequence).

The chain couples TRBV29-1 to TRBJ2-3, with D perhaps matching TRBD2 (5 bases). The CDR3 is made up of 16 amino acids. V lost 6 bases and J 3 bases, leaving 22 bases between the germline ends. Germline CDR1 reads SQVTM; CDR2 reads ANQGSEA. CDR3 bases: TGCAGCGTGGGAGACCTTTTGGTGGGGAGTACAGATACGCAGTATTTT. Its protein is CSVGDLLVGSTDTQYF.

DNA for the CDR3: TGCGCCAGCTTTCCGGGAGGAAACACCGGGGAGCTGTTTTTT. Translating it yields CASFPGGNTGELFF. This sequence joins TRBV5-1 and TRBJ2-2; 7 bases map to TRBD2. CDR1 is SGHRS and CDR2 is YFSETQ in the germline V gene. This CDR3 spans 14 amino acids. V dropped 7 bases and J dropped 2; count of bases not matched to a gene: 5.

CDR3 amino acids: CATSRVGTSVNEQYF. DNA for the CDR3: TGTGCCACCAGCAGAGTAGGCACTAGCGTCAACGAGCAGTACTTC. J is TRBJ2-7 and V is TRBV15; the match to TRBD2 covers 7 bases. With V trimmed by 1 base and J by 5 bases, 8 bases remained unmatched. This CDR3 region has 15 residues. CDR1 LNHNV and CDR2 YYDKDF come from the germline V gene (reference sequence).

The chain employs TRBV7-9 and TRBJ2-5; D is undetermined. The CDR3 is 14 residues long. CDR1 and CDR2 (germline): SEHNR, FQNEAQ (reference sequence). Trimming removed 0 bases from V and 5 bases from J, with 10 bases in between. The CDR3 DNA sequence: TGTGCCAGCAGCTTAGCCGGGTATTCGGAGACCCAGTACTTC. The encoded protein is CASSLAGYSETQYF. Combining the CDR3 with reference TRBV7-9 and TRBJ2-5 gives the whole variable domain DTGVSQNPRHKITKRGQNVTFRCDPISEHNRLYWYRQTLGQGPEFLTYFQNEAQLEKSRLLSDRFSAERPKGSFSTLEIQRTEQGDSAMYLCASSLAGYSETQYFGPGTRLLVL.

The chain has TRBV5-1 and TRBJ2-5; D is perhaps TRBD1 (6 bases). In germline, CDR1 is SGHRS, CDR2 YFSETQ. V was shortened by 2 bases and J by 5 bases, with 13 bases between the two germline ends. The CDR3 extends over 14 amino acids. The CDR3: CASSFNDQGETQYF. The CDR3 coding sequence is TGCGCCAGCAGCTTCAATGACCAGGGGGAGACCCAGTACTTC.